This T cell receptor beta chain was observed in a study of T cells expressing NK-cell markers. On the study more broadly: Sorted CD3+CD56+NKG2C+, CD3+CD56+NKG2C- and CD3+CD56-NKG2C+ T cells supplied TCR beta repertoires. Study results and limitations: Researchers report these clonotypes also headed the CD3+CD56-NKG2C+ fraction in a few donors.

TCRdb re-called the 5' RACE reads; every CDR3 protein appears as one record, without DNA. The sample has roughly 350,000 distinct CDR3 sequences, and its top ten clones hold roughly 5.5%. Details on this clonotype: The antigen is unknown.

The V gene's germline CDR1 is MRHNA and CDR2 SNTAGT. The CDR3 covers 20 residues. The chain joins TRBV6-4 to TRBJ2-1; TCRdb proposes TRBD2, but this gene call is untestable without DNA. This receptor was obtained from a man between 18 and 69 years old in good health. Input material: blood T cells: a sorted CD56 or NKG2C T cell subset, CD4+ or CD8+ T cells, or bulk PBMC T cells (not recorded which). The CDR3 region is CASSAGLAGGGSQPYNEQFF.